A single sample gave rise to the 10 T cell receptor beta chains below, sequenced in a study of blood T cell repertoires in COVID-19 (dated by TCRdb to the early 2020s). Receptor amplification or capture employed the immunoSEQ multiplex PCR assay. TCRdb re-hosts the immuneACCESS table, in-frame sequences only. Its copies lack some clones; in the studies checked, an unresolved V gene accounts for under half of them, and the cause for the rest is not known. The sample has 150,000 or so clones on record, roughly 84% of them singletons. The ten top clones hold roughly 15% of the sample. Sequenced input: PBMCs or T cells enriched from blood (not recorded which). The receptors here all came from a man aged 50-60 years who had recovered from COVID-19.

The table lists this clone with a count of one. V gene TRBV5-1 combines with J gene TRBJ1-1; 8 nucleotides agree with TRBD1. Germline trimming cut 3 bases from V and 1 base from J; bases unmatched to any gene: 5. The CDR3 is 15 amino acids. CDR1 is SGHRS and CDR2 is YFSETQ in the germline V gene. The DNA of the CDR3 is TGCGCCAGCAGCTGGGGACAGGCTTGGAACACTGAAGCTTTCTTT. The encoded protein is CASSWGQAWNTEAFF.

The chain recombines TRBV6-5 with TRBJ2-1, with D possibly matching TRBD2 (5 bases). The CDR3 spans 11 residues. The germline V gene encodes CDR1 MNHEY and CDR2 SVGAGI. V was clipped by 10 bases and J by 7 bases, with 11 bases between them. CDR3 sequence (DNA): TGTGCCAACCGAAGGGAGAATGAGCAGTTCTTC. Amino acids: CANRRENEQFF.

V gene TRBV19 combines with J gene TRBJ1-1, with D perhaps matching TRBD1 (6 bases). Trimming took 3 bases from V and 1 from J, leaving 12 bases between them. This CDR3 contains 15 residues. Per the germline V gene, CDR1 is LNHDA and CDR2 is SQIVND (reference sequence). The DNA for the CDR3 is TGTGCCAGTAGTATCCCGGCAGGGGCGAACACTGAAGCTTTCTTT. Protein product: CASSIPAGANTEAFF.

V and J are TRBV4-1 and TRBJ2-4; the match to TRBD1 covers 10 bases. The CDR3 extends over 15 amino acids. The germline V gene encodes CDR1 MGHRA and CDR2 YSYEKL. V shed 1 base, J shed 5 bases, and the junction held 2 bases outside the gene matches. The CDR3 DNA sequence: TGCGCCAGCAGCCAAGCCGGGACAGGGGAAAACATTCAGTACTTC. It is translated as CASSQAGTGENIQYF.

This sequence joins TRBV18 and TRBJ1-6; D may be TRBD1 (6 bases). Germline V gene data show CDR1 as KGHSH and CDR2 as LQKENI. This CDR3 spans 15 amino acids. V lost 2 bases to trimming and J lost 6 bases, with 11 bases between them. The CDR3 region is CASSPGTPSNSPLHF. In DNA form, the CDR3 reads TGTGCCAGCTCACCAGGGACACCAAGTAATTCACCCCTCCACTTT. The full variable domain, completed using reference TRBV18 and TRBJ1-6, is NAGVMQNPRHLVRRRGQEARLRCSPMKGHSHVYWYRQLPEEGLKFMVYLQKENIIDESGMPKERFSAEFPKEGPSILRIQQVVRGDSAAYFCASSPGTPSNSPLHFGNGTRLTVT.

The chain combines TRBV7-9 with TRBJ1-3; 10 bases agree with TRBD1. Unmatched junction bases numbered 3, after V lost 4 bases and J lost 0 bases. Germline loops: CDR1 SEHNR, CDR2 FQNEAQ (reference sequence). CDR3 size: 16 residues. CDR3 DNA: TGTGCCAGCAGCTCGGGACAGGGGTCCTCTGGAAACACCATATATTTT. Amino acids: CASSSGQGSSGNTIYF.

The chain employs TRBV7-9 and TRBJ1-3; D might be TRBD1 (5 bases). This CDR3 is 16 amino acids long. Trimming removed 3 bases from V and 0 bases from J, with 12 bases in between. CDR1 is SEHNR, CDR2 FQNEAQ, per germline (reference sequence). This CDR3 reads CASSLRGGSSGNTIYF. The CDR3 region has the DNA TGTGCCAGCAGCTTGCGTGGGGGGAGCTCTGGAAACACCATATATTTT.

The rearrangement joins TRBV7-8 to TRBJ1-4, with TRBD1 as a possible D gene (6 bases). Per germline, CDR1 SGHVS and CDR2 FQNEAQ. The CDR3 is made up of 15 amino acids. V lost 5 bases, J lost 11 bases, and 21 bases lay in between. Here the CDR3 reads CASSPRRGGLSKLFF. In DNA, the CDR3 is TGTGCCAGCAGCCCAAGACGGGGGGGGCTTTCCAAACTGTTTTTT.

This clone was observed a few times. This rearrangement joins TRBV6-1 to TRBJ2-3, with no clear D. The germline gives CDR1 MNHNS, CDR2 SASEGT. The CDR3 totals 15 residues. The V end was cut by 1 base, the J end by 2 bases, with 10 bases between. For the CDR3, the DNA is TGTGCCAGCAGTGAAGGGGCGTTGTACACAGATACGCAGTATTTT. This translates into CASSEGALYTDTQYF.

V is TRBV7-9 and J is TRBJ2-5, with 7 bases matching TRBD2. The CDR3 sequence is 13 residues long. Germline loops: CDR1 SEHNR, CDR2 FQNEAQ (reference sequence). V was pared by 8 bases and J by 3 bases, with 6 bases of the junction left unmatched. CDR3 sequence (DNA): TGTGCCAGCCTAGGGGCGGGGGAAGAGACCCAGTACTTC. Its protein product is CASLGAGEETQYF.